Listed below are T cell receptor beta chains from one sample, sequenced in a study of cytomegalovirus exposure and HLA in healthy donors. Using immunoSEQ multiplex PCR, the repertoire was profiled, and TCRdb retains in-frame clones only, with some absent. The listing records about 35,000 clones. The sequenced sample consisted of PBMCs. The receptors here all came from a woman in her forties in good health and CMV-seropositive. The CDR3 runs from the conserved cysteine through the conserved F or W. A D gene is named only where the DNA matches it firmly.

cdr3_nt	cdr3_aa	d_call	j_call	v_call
TGTGCCTGGAGTGCCGGACTCTCAGGAGAGACCCAGTACTTC	CAWSAGLSGETQYF	NA	TRBJ2-5	TRBV30
TGCGCCAGCAGCGAGGGAGAGGCTAATGAAAAACTGTTTTTT	CASSEGEANEKLFF	NA	TRBJ1-4	TRBV4-1
TGTGCCAGCAGCCTCGGGCCGGGACAGGGGAACTATGGCTACACCTTC	CASSLGPGQGNYGYTF	TRBD1	TRBJ1-2	TRBV7-2
TGCGCCAGCAGCCAAGAGGAAAGGGGCCGGGAAAAACTGTTTTTT	CASSQEERGREKLFF	NA	TRBJ1-4	TRBV4-1
TGTGCCACCAGCAGAGGGGATACAGGGTGGGGTCAGCCCCAGCATTTT	CATSRGDTGWGQPQHF	NA	TRBJ1-5	TRBV15
TGTGCCAGCAGCTTACAGGGGTCTAACTACGAGCAGTACTTC	CASSLQGSNYEQYF	NA	TRBJ2-7	TRBV7-2
TGTGCCAGCAGTCCCGACAGGGGGCCCTACGAGCAGTACTTC	CASSPDRGPYEQYF	TRBD1	TRBJ2-7	TRBV28
TGTGCCAGCAGTACCGGGACAGGAGCTAATGAAAAACTGTTTTTT	CASSTGTGANEKLFF	TRBD1	TRBJ1-4	TRBV6-1
TGTGCCTGGAGCCCGGGACAGCGGTACCAGCACCAGCATTTT	CAWSPGQRYQHQHF	TRBD1	TRBJ1-5	TRBV30
TGTGCCAGCAGGGATCCTTACAGGGACAGTCAGCCCCAGCATTTT	CASRDPYRDSQPQHF	TRBD1	TRBJ1-5	TRBV2
TGTGCCAGCAAAGGACAGATGAACACTGAAGCTTTCTTT	CASKGQMNTEAFF	NA	TRBJ1-1	TRBV2
TGTGCCAGTAGTCAAAAGGGACTGCTATACGAGCAGTACTTC	CASSQKGLLYEQYF	NA	TRBJ2-7	TRBV19
TGTGCCAGCCCCCCCCCAGGGGGTACCTACGAGCAGTACTTC	CASPPPGGTYEQYF	TRBD1	TRBJ2-7	TRBV28
TGCGCCAGCAGCCCCCGGACTAGCGGGACCACAGATACGCAGTATTTT	CASSPRTSGTTDTQYF	TRBD2	TRBJ2-3	TRBV4-3
TGTGCCAGCAGCCAAGATTGGGGCGGGACCACAGATACGCAGTATTTT	CASSQDWGGTTDTQYF	NA	TRBJ2-3	TRBV4-2
TGTGCCAGTAGTATAGGGGCAACTAATCAGCCCCAGCATTTT	CASSIGATNQPQHF	NA	TRBJ1-5	TRBV19
TGTGCCTGGAGTAGGGGTTATAATTCACCCCTCCACTTT	CAWSRGYNSPLHF	NA	TRBJ1-6	TRBV30
TGTGCCAGCAGCTCTAGCGGGAGGCAGCAGTTCTTC	CASSSSGRQQFF	TRBD2	TRBJ2-1	TRBV11-2
TGTGCTAGCAGCCCAGCAGGGGGCAAAAATCAGCCCCAGCATTTT	CASSPAGGKNQPQHF	TRBD1	TRBJ1-5	TRBV7-7
TGCAGCGTCCCAGCGGGAGGATACGAGCAGTACTTC	CSVPAGGYEQYF	TRBD2	TRBJ2-7	TRBV29-1
TGTGCCAGCAGTGAAATTGCGGGAGGGCGGCAGCCCCAGCATTTT	CASSEIAGGRQPQHF	NA	TRBJ1-5	TRBV6-1
TGTGCCAGCAGCCCACCCCGTAGGAAGGGGGCATATACGCAGTATTTT	CASSPPRRKGAYTQYF	TRBD1	TRBJ2-3	TRBV9
TGTGCCAGCACAGGTCCTGCCGCCTACGAGCAGTACTTC	CASTGPAAYEQYF	NA	TRBJ2-7	TRBV25-1
TGTGCCAGCAGCTTGGAAGGTCAGGTCGACGAGCAGTACTTC	CASSLEGQVDEQYF	NA	TRBJ2-7	TRBV5-4
TGCGCCAGCAGCTTGGAAGGGACTTTTCAGAACACTGAAGCTTTCTTT	CASSLEGTFQNTEAFF	NA	TRBJ1-1	TRBV5-1
TGTGCCAGCAGCTCCGGGACTAGCGCCTACAATGAGCAGTTCTTC	CASSSGTSAYNEQFF	TRBD2	TRBJ2-1	TRBV11-3
TGTGCCAGCAGTTTCAGAAATCAGAACACTGAAGCTTTCTTT	CASSFRNQNTEAFF	NA	TRBJ1-1	TRBV6-5
TGTGCCAGCAGTTCCCGGGACTTCTACAATGAGCAGTTCTTC	CASSSRDFYNEQFF	NA	TRBJ2-1	TRBV27
TGTGCCAGCAGTGACCCAGGGACAGATACGCAGTATTTT	CASSDPGTDTQYF	NA	TRBJ2-3	TRBV6-1
TGTGCCAGCAGCTTGACAGGGGGGTACGAGCAGTACTTC	CASSLTGGYEQYF	TRBD1	TRBJ2-7	TRBV7-8
TGTGCCAGCCGCCGGGACAACTCTGGAAACACCATATATTTT	CASRRDNSGNTIYF	NA	TRBJ1-3	TRBV27
TGCGCCAGCAGCTTATCGTCGGATAGCGGGAGTGTGGGGGAGCTGTTTTTT	CASSLSSDSGSVGELFF	TRBD2	TRBJ2-2	TRBV5-1